Shown below are 30 T cell receptor beta chains from a single sample sequenced in a study of STAT3 mutations in large granular lymphocyte leukemia. Study conclusions and caveats: In T-cell large granular lymphocyte leukemia, about half of patients showed multiple immunodominant subclonotypes.

The protocol was immunoSEQ multiplex PCR, while the TCRdb copy is restricted to in-frame clones and leaves out a portion. The profile shows roughly 35,000 clones, 70% to 90% of them singletons. Their specific antigens are unknown. Sequences were obtained from PBMCs. These receptor sequences come from a human donor with T large granular lymphocyte leukemia. Some clones in this sample may be carry-over from other donors' samples.

CDR3 sequence reads: CASSVGGDSYEQYF. CDR3 coding DNA: TGTGCCAGCAGCGTAGGGGGGGACTCCTACGAGCAGTACTTC. V gene TRBV9 combines with J gene TRBJ2-7; D may be TRBD2 (6 bases). Germline V gene data show CDR1 as SGDLS and CDR2 as YYNGEE. The CDR3 is 14 residues long. The V gene lost 0 bases and the J gene lost 0 bases, with 7 bases spanning the gap.

The chain has TRBV7-9 and TRBJ1-3; 9 bases are shared with TRBD1. Germline V CDR1 and CDR2: SEHNR, FQNEAQ (reference sequence). J was trimmed by 2 bases and V by 5 bases; bases with no gene match: 7. CDR3 length equals 16 residues. CDR3 protein: CASSPIQGAPGNTIYF. CDR3 bases: TGTGCCAGCAGCCCGATACAGGGGGCGCCTGGAAACACCATATATTTT.

This chain connects TRBV19 to TRBJ2-3; 15 bases line up with TRBD2. Per germline, CDR1 LNHDA and CDR2 SQIVND (reference sequence). V shed 6 bases, J shed 2 bases, and the junction held 9 bases outside the gene matches. This CDR3 is built from 18 residues. Here the CDR3 DNA reads TGTGCCAGTAGGGGGACTAGCGGGGGGAATGCAGCCACAGATACGCAGTATTTT. As protein: CASRGTSGGNAATDTQYF.

V usage is TRBV6-5 and J usage is TRBJ1-2, with D possibly being TRBD1 (6 bases). Germline CDR1 reads MNHEY; CDR2 reads SVGAGI. The germline V and J ends were trimmed by 6 bases and 4 bases, with 18 bases remaining between them. The CDR3 totals 15 residues. CDR3 nucleotide sequence: TGTGCCAGCAGAGCTGATGGGGGGGCGGGCTATGGCTACACCTTC. Amino acids: CASRADGGAGYGYTF.

In DNA form, the CDR3 reads TGTGCCACCAGCAGAGATCTAGAGACCCAGTACTTC. This translates into CATSRDLETQYF. The rearrangement joins TRBV15 to TRBJ2-5; D remains ambiguous. Trimming cost V 0 bases and J 4 bases, with 3 bases left between them. Germline V gene data show CDR1 as LNHNV and CDR2 as YYDKDF (reference sequence). The length of the CDR3 is 12 residues.

The chain couples TRBV6-1 to TRBJ2-7; 12 bases map to TRBD2. The germline V gene encodes CDR1 MNHNS and CDR2 SASEGT. The CDR3 has 16 residues. The J segment lost 3 bases and the V segment lost 4 bases, leaving 7 bases of the junction unmatched. CDR3 nucleotides: TGTGCCAGCAGTGGGCTAGCGGGGGGGCGTGGCTACGAGCAGTACGTC. Its protein product is CASSGLAGGRGYEQYV.

This CDR3 is CASSEAPTNQPQHF. DNA of the CDR3: TGTGCCAGCAGTGAAGCGCCCACTAATCAGCCCCAGCATTTT. J is TRBJ1-5 and V is TRBV2; D is ambiguous. V shed 0 bases and J shed 4 bases, with 7 bases lying between them. The CDR3 is 14 residues long. Germline CDR1 SNHLY, CDR2 FYNNEI. The complete variable domain, with remaining parts taken from reference TRBV2 and TRBJ1-5, reads EPEVTQTPSHQVTQMGQEVILRCVPISNHLYFYWYRQILGQKVEFLVSFYNNEISEKSEIFDDQFSVERPDGSNFTLKIRSTKLEDSAMYFCASSEAPTNQPQHFGDGTRLSIL.

The rearrangement uses TRBV5-1 and TRBJ2-7; possible D gene TRBD1, 6 bases. V gave up 4 bases and J gave up 6 bases, with 17 bases separating them. The CDR3 totals 14 residues. CDR1 is SGHRS and CDR2 is YFSETQ in the germline V gene. Here the CDR3 reads CASSKEPDSLEQYV. DNA of the CDR3: TGCGCCAGCAGCAAGGAACCGGACAGCCTCGAGCAGTACGTC.

The chain uses TRBV6-4 and TRBJ1-2; TRBD1 matches 9 bases. Per germline, CDR1 MRHNA and CDR2 SNTAGT. The V segment lost 0 bases and the J segment 7 bases; nucleotides outside the gene matches: 6. CDR3 size: 15 residues. CDR3 DNA: TGTGCCAGCAGTGACTCGTACAGGGGGCGATCTGGCTACACCTTC. This encodes CASSDSYRGRSGYTF.

This clone was found once. This chain links TRBV7-2 with TRBJ2-5; D gene uncertain. The V and J ends lost 0 bases and 4 bases respectively, with 6 bases between them. Germline assignment: CDR1 SGHTA and CDR2 FQGNSA. This CDR3 has 13 amino acids. CDR3 in DNA: TGTGCCAGCAGCTTAGCATACGGAGAGACCCAGTACTTC. Protein product: CASSLAYGETQYF.

The chain employs TRBV7-9 and TRBJ2-5; a possible D gene is TRBD2 (7 bases). Deletions cut 6 bases from V and 5 bases from J, with 25 bases between. CDR3 size: 17 residues. Looked up from germline, CDR1 is SEHNR and CDR2 is FQNEAQ (reference sequence). The CDR3 DNA sequence: TGTGCCAGCAGTCCGAGGGGGGGCTTCATGTTACGGGAGACCCAGTACTTC. Translated, it gives CASSPRGGFMLRETQYF.

This clone was detected once. The V gene is TRBV2, the J gene TRBJ1-5, with TRBD1 identical over 7 bases. Germline CDR1 SNHLY, CDR2 FYNNEI. CDR3 length equals 15 residues. Trimming removed 8 bases from V and 3 bases from J; junction bases left unmatched: 10. The CDR3 sequence is CASGPPDRVNQPQHF. CDR3 nucleotide sequence: TGTGCCAGCGGTCCCCCTGACAGGGTCAATCAGCCCCAGCATTTT. Combining the CDR3 with reference TRBV2 and TRBJ1-5 gives the whole variable domain EPEVTQTPSHQVTQMGQEVILRCVPISNHLYFYWYRQILGQKVEFLVSFYNNEISEKSEIFDDQFSVERPDGSNFTLKIRSTKLEDSAMYFCASGPPDRVNQPQHFGDGTRLSIL.

The chain recombines TRBV30 with TRBJ2-1; no clear D. Per germline, CDR1 GTSNPN and CDR2 SVGIG (reference sequence). This CDR3 is 11 amino acids long. The V and J ends lost 3 bases and 3 bases respectively, with 3 bases between them. The CDR3 sequence is CAWSGYNEQFF. For the CDR3, the DNA is TGTGCCTGGAGCGGCTACAATGAGCAGTTCTTC.

The CDR3 reads CAWSARTPQSSYNSPLHF. CDR3 coding DNA: TGTGCCTGGAGCGCCCGAACGCCTCAGAGCTCCTATAATTCACCCCTCCACTTT. The gene calls are TRBV30 and TRBJ1-6; D gene unclear. The CDR3 loop spans 18 amino acids. CDR1 is GTSNPN, CDR2 SVGIG, per germline (reference sequence). The germline V and J ends were trimmed by 3 bases and 0 bases, with 18 bases remaining between them.

CDR3 DNA sequence: TGTGCCAGCAGCTTGGGGTCCGGGGAAGGGGACGAGCAGTACGTC. Its translation is CASSLGSGEGDEQYV. The gene calls are TRBV5-4 and TRBJ2-7; D could derive from TRBD1 or TRBD2 (5 bases each). V was shortened by 0 bases and J by 5 bases, with 15 bases between the two germline ends. This CDR3 has 15 amino acids. CDR1 and CDR2 from the germline V gene are SGHNT and YYREEE (reference sequence).

The V gene is TRBV5-1, the J gene TRBJ2-5; D uncertain. Trimming took 0 bases from V and 7 from J, leaving 4 bases between them. This CDR3 is built from 11 residues. The V gene's germline CDR1 is SGHRS and CDR2 YFSETQ. Here the CDR3 DNA reads TGCGCCAGCAGCTTGGATGGGACCCAGTACTTC. Protein: CASSLDGTQYF.

The chain has TRBV28 and TRBJ1-1; tentatively, D is TRBD1 (5 bases). Trimming cost V 4 bases and J 7 bases, with 10 bases left between them. The CDR3 is 12 amino acids. From germline, CDR1 is MDHEN and CDR2 SYDVKM. Written as DNA, the CDR3 is TGTGCCAGCAGTTCGAGACAGCTTGAAGCTTTCTTT. It is translated as CASSSRQLEAFF.

CDR3 residues: CASSQASRGDYGYTF. The CDR3 DNA is TGCGCCAGCAGCCAGGCTAGCCGGGGGGACTATGGCTACACCTTC. This chain links TRBV4-3 with TRBJ1-2; a possible D gene is TRBD1 (5 bases). Germline CDR1 LGHNA, CDR2 YSLEER. The CDR3 extends over 15 amino acids. V was pared by 3 bases and J by 3 bases, with 14 bases between.

CDR3 nucleotides: TGTGCCAGCTCTCACACTGGGACACACTATGGCTACACCTTC. Encoded protein: CASSHTGTHYGYTF. The chain carries TRBV18 and TRBJ1-2; possibly TRBD1 for D (6 bases). The CDR3 is 14 amino acids. CDR1 KGHSH and CDR2 LQKENI come from the germline V gene. V was cut by 6 bases and J by 3 bases, with 14 bases left in between.

V is TRBV30 and J is TRBJ2-1, with a possible D match to TRBD1 (6 bases). Germline CDR1 reads GTSNPN; CDR2 reads SVGIG (reference sequence). V lost 2 bases and J 0 bases, leaving 14 bases between the germline ends. The CDR3 extends over 16 amino acids. The CDR3 sequence: CAWSSQGLSSYNEQFF. The CDR3 bases are TGTGCCTGGAGTTCTCAGGGGTTATCCTCCTACAATGAGCAGTTCTTC.

The chain uses TRBV27 and TRBJ1-2; maybe TRBD1 (6 bases). Between the trimmed V and J ends, which lost 5 bases and 1 base, there was a span of 11 bases. This CDR3 contains 14 residues. The germline CDR1 and CDR2 sequences are MNHEY and SMNVEV (reference sequence). Written as DNA, the CDR3 is TGTGCCAGCAGTAAGGACAGCGTTAACTATGGCTACACCTTC. Its protein product is CASSKDSVNYGYTF.

The V gene is TRBV5-6, the J gene TRBJ2-5, with 11 nucleotides matching TRBD2. The CDR3 is made up of 14 amino acids. The germline V gene encodes CDR1 SGHDT and CDR2 YYEEEE. With V trimmed by 4 bases and J by 2 bases, 1 base remained unmatched. The CDR3, as DNA: TGTGCCAGCAGCCTAGCGGGGGGTCAAGAGACCCAGTACTTC. Amino acid sequence: CASSLAGGQETQYF.

This clone showed up just once. The rearrangement joins TRBV7-9 to TRBJ1-1, with D unresolved. This CDR3 has 19 residues. Germline assignment: CDR1 SEHNR and CDR2 FQNEAQ (reference sequence). The germline V and J ends were trimmed by 2 bases and 0 bases, with 22 bases remaining between them. CDR3 residues: CASSLTMRVGRSVNTEAFF. The CDR3 DNA reads as TGTGCCAGCAGCTTAACGATGCGCGTAGGACGTTCAGTGAACACTGAAGCTTTCTTT.

The J gene is TRBJ2-1, the V gene TRBV18, with TRBD2 matching 10 bases. Trimming cost V 3 bases and J 7 bases; bases outside gene matches: 9. Germline values: CDR1 KGHSH, CDR2 LQKENI. This CDR3 has 16 amino acids. This CDR3 reads CASSPPSGGAGNEQFF. CDR3 nucleotides: TGTGCCAGCTCACCCCCGAGCGGGGGGGCGGGTAATGAGCAGTTCTTC.

The V gene is TRBV11-2, the J gene TRBJ1-1; 7 bases are a match to TRBD1. The CDR3 spans 15 residues. Germline CDR1 is SGHAT and CDR2 is FQNNGV. Trimming at V came to 5 bases and at J to 1 base, leaving 7 bases not matched to a gene. The CDR3: CASSPPQGPNTEAFF. The CDR3 DNA sequence: TGTGCCAGCAGCCCTCCACAGGGGCCGAACACTGAAGCTTTCTTT.

V is TRBV5-6 and J is TRBJ2-7; a weak D match, TRBD1 (5 bases). Germline CDR1 and CDR2: SGHDT and YYEEEE. V was pared by 3 bases and J by 2 bases, with 6 bases between. This CDR3 comprises 12 residues. Here the CDR3 reads CASSSGTYEQYV. In DNA, the CDR3 is TGTGCCAGCAGCTCAGGGACCTACGAGCAGTACGTC.

The V gene is TRBV19, the J gene TRBJ1-1; D gene ambiguous. Trimming shortened V by 4 bases and J by 1 base, and 16 bases separated the two germline ends. Germline V gene data show CDR1 as LNHDA and CDR2 as SQIVND (reference sequence). The CDR3 length is 16 residues. The CDR3 sequence: CASSTVSLGKNTEAFF. The DNA for the CDR3 is TGTGCCAGTAGTACCGTTTCCTTGGGGAAGAACACTGAAGCTTTCTTT.

As DNA, the CDR3 is TGTGCCAGCAGCTCTTTTTGGGGAGGGTCGGCTTCACCCCTCCACTTT. Amino acids: CASSSFWGGSASPLHF. J is TRBJ1-6 and V is TRBV5-8, with D unclear. V shed 3 bases and J shed 9 bases, with 19 bases lying between them. The CDR3 is made up of 16 amino acids. The germline V gene encodes CDR1 SGHTS and CDR2 YDEGEE. The whole variable domain, filled in from reference TRBV5-8 and TRBJ1-6, reads EAGVTQSPTHLIKTRGQQATLRCSPISGHTSVYWYQQALGLGLQFLLWYDEGEERNRGNFPPRFSGRQFPNYSSELNVNALELEDSALYLCASSSFWGGSASPLHFGNGTRLTVT.

The V and J genes are TRBV2 and TRBJ1-4; D gene ambiguous. The germline V gene has CDR1 SNHLY and CDR2 FYNNEI. Trimming pared 7 bases from V and 7 bases from J, leaving 13 bases between. The CDR3 runs 13 residues. DNA for the CDR3: TGTGCCAGCAAAGCGGACTCGGGTGAAAAACTGTTTTTT. It specifies CASKADSGEKLFF.

The chain is built from TRBV25-1 and TRBJ1-1; D is uncertain. The germline V gene has CDR1 MGHDK and CDR2 SYGVNS. V was clipped by 6 bases and J by 4 bases, with 9 bases between them. The CDR3 loop spans 12 amino acids. CDR3 region: CASRPEGTEAFF. DNA for the CDR3: TGTGCCAGCAGGCCCGAAGGCACTGAAGCTTTCTTT.